The 10 T cell receptor beta chains below were found in one sample sequenced in a study of T cell responses to AZD1222 COVID-19 vaccine. Produced via immunoSEQ multiplex PCR; TCRdb's table is partial and in-frame only. Here the sample spans some 100,000 clones, roughly 89% being singletons. This specimen consisted of peripheral blood, obtained on day 0 of AZD1222 vaccination. The receptors originated from an adult in good health.

V and J are TRBV30 and TRBJ2-1, with D possibly matching TRBD2 (6 bases). This CDR3 is 15 amino acids long. In germline, CDR1 is GTSNPN, CDR2 SVGIG (reference sequence). Deletions cut 6 bases from V and 4 bases from J, with 19 bases between. CDR3 sequence reads: CACFPAGSAYNEQFF. The CDR3, as DNA: TGTGCCTGCTTTCCGGCGGGATCGGCGTACAATGAGCAGTTCTTC.

V and J are TRBV19 and TRBJ2-7; perhaps D is TRBD1 or TRBD2 (5 bases each). Germline V CDR1 and CDR2: LNHDA, SQIVND (reference sequence). The germline V and J ends were trimmed by 5 bases and 0 bases, with 14 bases remaining between them. The CDR3 loop spans 15 amino acids. This chain's CDR3 is CASSLWGTDSYEQYF. In DNA form, the CDR3 reads TGTGCCAGTAGTCTCTGGGGGACCGACTCCTACGAGCAGTACTTC.

CDR3 sequence (DNA): TGTGCCAGCAGGTTACGTGGGACAGAAAACTCCTACGAGCAGTACTTC. This gives the protein CASRLRGTENSYEQYF. The J gene is TRBJ2-7, the V gene TRBV6-6; 7 bases are a match to TRBD1. This CDR3 has 16 residues. Germline V gene lookup returns CDR1 MNHNY and CDR2 SVGAGI (reference sequence). J gave up 0 bases and V 6 bases, and 11 bases lay outside the gene matches.

CDR3 nucleotide sequence: TGTGCCAGTAGTATCGGACTGGACGGGAGCTACGAGCAGTACTTC. This sequence encodes CASSIGLDGSYEQYF. The chain combines TRBV19 with TRBJ2-7; D possibly corresponds to TRBD2 (6 bases). V lost 3 bases and J lost 3, with 15 bases in between. The CDR3 length is 15 residues. Germline CDR1 LNHDA, CDR2 SQIVND (reference sequence).

The J gene is TRBJ2-7, the V gene TRBV2; possible D gene TRBD1, 6 bases. This CDR3 is built from 13 residues. Per the germline V gene, CDR1 is SNHLY and CDR2 is FYNNEI. The V end was cut by 6 bases, the J end by 3 bases, with 12 bases between. CDR3 coding DNA: TGTGCCAGCAGCACGACAGGACACTACGAGCAGTACTTC. Translated: CASSTTGHYEQYF.

The chain is built from TRBV6-4 and TRBJ2-2, with D tentatively TRBD2 (5 bases). CDR3 size: 13 residues. The germline V gene encodes CDR1 MRHNA and CDR2 SNTAGT. V was pared by 11 bases and J by 7 bases, with 17 bases between. CDR3 DNA: TGTGCCGAGCGTGGGAGAGGACGCGGGGAGCTGTTTTTT. Amino acids: CAERGRGRGELFF.

The rearrangement links TRBV6-5 to TRBJ1-4; possible D gene TRBD1, 6 bases. Trimming stripped 6 bases from V and 7 bases from J, with 15 bases between. This CDR3 is 14 amino acids long. CDR1 is MNHEY, CDR2 SVGAGI, per germline. CDR3: CASRFGGAGEKLFF. DNA for the CDR3: TGTGCCAGCAGATTCGGGGGGGCCGGTGAAAAACTGTTTTTT.

V and J are TRBV24-1 and TRBJ2-1; D remains unclear. Between the trimmed V and J ends, which lost 0 bases and 11 bases, there was a span of 13 bases. CDR3 length equals 14 residues. Germline CDR1 KGHDR, CDR2 SFDVKD. The DNA for the CDR3 is TGTGCCACCAGTGATTTGTCCGCCGGTACCAAGCAGTTCTTC. Its protein product is CATSDLSAGTKQFF.

The genes are TRBV4-1 and TRBJ2-1; D is undetermined. The ends were cut back, 2 bases at V and 2 bases at J, with 13 bases in the middle. Germline V lookup: CDR1 MGHRA, CDR2 YSYEKL. The CDR3 contains 16 residues. The CDR3 region is CASSQSASLTYNEQFF. CDR3 DNA: TGCGCCAGCAGCCAAAGTGCATCGTTGACCTACAATGAGCAGTTCTTC.

The chain has TRBV19 and TRBJ1-1; TRBD1 agrees at 7 bases. Germline lookup yields CDR1 LNHDA and CDR2 SQIVND (reference sequence). V shed 2 bases and J 1 base; nucleotides not matched to a gene: 1. The CDR3 extends over 14 amino acids. The chain's CDR3 is CASSIRGQNTEAFF. The CDR3 coding sequence is TGTGCCAGTAGTATAAGGGGGCAGAACACTGAAGCTTTCTTT.